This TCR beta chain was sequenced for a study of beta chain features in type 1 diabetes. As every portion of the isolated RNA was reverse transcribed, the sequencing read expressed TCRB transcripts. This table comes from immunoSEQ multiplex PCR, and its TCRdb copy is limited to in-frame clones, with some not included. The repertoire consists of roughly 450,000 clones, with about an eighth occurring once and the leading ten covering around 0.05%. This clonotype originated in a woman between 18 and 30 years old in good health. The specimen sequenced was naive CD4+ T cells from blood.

In nucleotides, the CDR3 is TGTGCCATCAGTGACCAATCACTAGCGGGAGACTACGAGCAGTACTTC. Its translation: CAISDQSLAGDYEQYF. V gene TRBV10-3 combines with J gene TRBJ2-7, with TRBD2 matching 11 bases. Per germline, CDR1 ENHRY and CDR2 SYGVKD. CDR3 length equals 16 residues. V trimming: 3 bases; J trimming: 3 bases; junction bases outside the gene matches: 7.